This T cell receptor beta chain was captured in a study of shared clonotypes between healthy human individuals. Study as a whole: Every donor yielded three CD4 naive, three CD4 memory, two CD8 naive and one CD8 memory plate. Study-level results: Sorted-subset sequencing was shown by rarefaction to be incomplete despite large depth.

This clone showed up just a few times. The antigen is undetermined. V was pared by 3 bases and J by 0 bases, with 5 bases between. Per germline, CDR1 SEHNR and CDR2 FQNEAQ (reference sequence). The CDR3 totals 13 residues. The protocol was immunoSEQ multiplex PCR, while the TCRdb copy is restricted to in-frame clones and leaves out a portion. The sample consists of a few million clones, 85% to 95% of them appearing once. The source of this sequence is a man between 18 and 35 years old in good health. Some clones in this sample may be carry-over from other donors' samples. The chain carries TRBV7-9 and TRBJ1-1; D is uncertain. Sequenced: naive CD4+ T cells from PBMCs. Described subset: CD45RA+ positively selected. The CDR3 region has the DNA TGTGCCAGCAGCTTGTACTTGAACACTGAAGCTTTCTTT. Protein product: CASSLYLNTEAFF.